This entry is about one T cell receptor beta chain. This clonotype was detected many times. Its binding antigen is unknown. No clone much larger than this one lies a single base away; base qualities are absent. The CDR3 goes from the cysteine to the phenylalanine over 12 residues. Just the 36-base CDR3 DNA is kept, in frame starting at base 1. The germline V gene specifies SQVTM as CDR1 and ANQGSEA as CDR2. V and J lose 7 bases and 6 bases, and a span of 15 bases separates them. The sample comes from a study of T-cell reconstitution after alpha-beta-depleted transplantation in children (dated by TCRdb to the mid-2010s). Broadly, across the study: Using TCR repertoire profiling, the study followed T-cell immune reconstitution in a quantitative way in children after TCRalphabeta/CD19-depleted allogeneic hematopoietic cell transplantation.

The investigation overall reported the following: The apparently early recovery of alphabetaT-cell counts about two months after transplant reportedly depended on only several hundred rapidly expanded clones that came from non-depleted graft cells. Over the following months the frequencies of hyperexpanded clones went down, and after one year T-cell counts and TCRbeta diversity were mostly credited to newly produced T cells. In some patients, the high TCRbeta diversity seen at day 60 was put down to recipient T cells and intrathymic progenitors that had survived conditioning.

The time point label for this specimen denotes: day 60 (about 2 months) after transplantation. The treatment or condition label, read with the paper, signifies: allogeneic hematopoietic cell transplantation with graft depleted of TCRalphabeta T cells and CD19 B cells. TCRalphabeta/CD19-depleted allogeneic hematopoietic cell grafts were given to the transplant recipients, all of whom were children. The library was built by means of PCR. Sequenced on an Illumina HiSeq 2500. TCR libraries were prepared with molecular barcoding, using unique molecular identifiers to normalize TCRbeta repertoire quantification. TCRdb reprocessing: public reads trimmed at Q25 with fastp, clones called with MiXCR, in-frame beta chains kept. Every CDR3 protein is listed once, alongside the most common genes and DNA of its rows. This sample gives 100,000 or so distinct CDR3 sequences in total; 5% to 6% of them show up just once. Of the sample, 6.1% falls within the top ten clones.

The sample consisted of PBMCs, mostly from graft donor cells, taken 60 days after TCRalphabeta/CD19-depleted stem cell transplant. The receptor's source is a female patient between 2 and 15 years old who had a stem cell transplant for Fanconi anemia, so the T cells may come from the graft donor. The chain joins TRBV29-1 to TRBJ2-5; a tentative D match to TRBD2 spans 6 bases. Here the CDR3 is given as CSGTAGGKTQYF. The sequenced DNA is TGCAGCGGGACTGCTGGCGGGAAGACCCAGTACTTC.